Presented here are 10 T cell receptor beta chains from one specimen sequenced in a study of identical twins. Using its own MiXCR run on the 5' RACE reads, TCRdb lists one record per CDR3 protein. The table has some 1,600,000 distinct CDR3 sequences, around a third seen once. The sample comprised cord blood. These receptors came from a newborn girl in good health.

This clonotype occurred a few times. The V call is TRBV29-1, the J call TRBJ2-3, with D perhaps matching TRBD2 (5 bases). CDR1 and CDR2 (germline): SQVTM, ANQGSEA. The CDR3 contains 14 residues. Between the trimmed V and J ends, which lost 6 bases and 5 bases, there was a span of 18 bases. CDR3 in DNA: TGCAGCGTCAACCCCCCCGGGGAACAAGATACGCAGTATTTT. It translates to CSVNPPGEQDTQYF.

The V and J genes are TRBV6-1 and TRBJ1-1; weak D call: TRBD1 (5 bases). CDR1 and CDR2 from the germline V gene are MNHNS and SASEGT. CDR3 length: 15 residues. Trimming took off 3 bases at V and 3 bases at J, with 14 bases between the two ends. The CDR3 DNA is TGTGCCAGCAGTGATCGGCCTTTGGGGGACACTGAAGCTTTCTTT. It specifies CASSDRPLGDTEAFF.

The CDR3 region is CAISGTSGGATDTQYF. CDR3 in DNA: TGTGCCATCAGTGGGACTAGCGGGGGGGCCACAGATACGCAGTATTTT. The chain is built from TRBV10-3 and TRBJ2-3; 15 bases match TRBD2. J was trimmed by 2 bases and V by 4 bases; bases with no gene match: 1. The germline V gene encodes CDR1 ENHRY and CDR2 SYGVKD. This CDR3 is 16 amino acids long.

The CDR3 sequence is CASSPYRVQETQYF. DNA for the CDR3: TGTGCCAGCAGTCCTTACAGGGTTCAAGAGACCCAGTACTTC. The chain combines TRBV27 with TRBJ2-5; D might be TRBD1 (6 bases). The CDR3 is 14 residues long. V dropped 5 bases and J dropped 2 bases, with 12 bases sitting between them. CDR1 is MNHEY and CDR2 is SMNVEV in the germline V gene (reference sequence).

The table lists this clonotype with many counts. The gene calls are TRBV12-3 or TRBV12-4 and TRBJ2-7, with a weak D call TRBD2 (6 bases). CDR3 length equals 13 residues. V shed 3 bases and J shed 0 bases, with 6 bases lying between them. The CDR3 nucleotides are TGTGCCAGCAGTTTGCGGGGCTCCTACGAGCAGTACTTC. Its protein is CASSLRGSYEQYF.

The chain joins TRBV5-1 to TRBJ2-3, with TRBD2 matching 10 bases. The CDR3 loop spans 15 amino acids. From germline, CDR1 is SGHRS and CDR2 YFSETQ. Unmatched junction bases numbered 4, after V lost 0 bases and J lost 6 bases. CDR3 DNA: TGCGCCAGCAGCTTGGCTTCGGGACTAGCGGATACGCAGTATTTT. This sequence encodes CASSLASGLADTQYF.

This chain connects TRBV20-1 to TRBJ2-7, with no clear D. This CDR3 has 11 amino acids. V shed 4 bases and J shed 6 bases, with 10 bases lying between them. Germline CDR1 DFQATT, CDR2 SNEGSKA (reference sequence). The chain's CDR3 is CSATSQVEQYF. CDR3 nucleotides: TGCAGTGCTACCAGTCAGGTCGAGCAGTACTTC.

The gene calls are TRBV4-1 and TRBJ2-7, with D perhaps matching TRBD2 (5 bases). CDR1 and CDR2 (germline): MGHRA, YSYEKL. The V and J ends lost 1 base and 4 bases respectively, with 17 bases between them. The CDR3 sequence is 16 residues long. This CDR3 reads CASSQVYPGMNYEQYF. In nucleotides, the CDR3 is TGCGCCAGCAGCCAAGTTTATCCGGGGATGAATTACGAGCAGTACTTC.

This clonotype was seen only a few times. V and J are TRBV20-1 and TRBJ2-1; 7 bases fit TRBD2. Germline lookup yields CDR1 DFQATT and CDR2 SNEGSKA (reference sequence). With V trimmed by 1 base and J by 3 bases, 3 bases remained unmatched. This CDR3 has 14 residues. Here the CDR3 DNA reads TGCAGTGCTAGAGTGGCTAGCGGCTACAATGAGCAGTTCTTC. It translates to CSARVASGYNEQFF.

This clonotype was detected a few times. V and J are TRBV12-3 or TRBV12-4 and TRBJ1-1, with a weak D call TRBD1 (5 bases). The V end was cut by 6 bases, the J end by 4 bases, with 9 bases between. The CDR3 runs to 12 residues. CDR3 DNA sequence: TGTGCCAGCAGGACCAGGGTCACTGAAGCTTTCTTT. Protein: CASRTRVTEAFF.